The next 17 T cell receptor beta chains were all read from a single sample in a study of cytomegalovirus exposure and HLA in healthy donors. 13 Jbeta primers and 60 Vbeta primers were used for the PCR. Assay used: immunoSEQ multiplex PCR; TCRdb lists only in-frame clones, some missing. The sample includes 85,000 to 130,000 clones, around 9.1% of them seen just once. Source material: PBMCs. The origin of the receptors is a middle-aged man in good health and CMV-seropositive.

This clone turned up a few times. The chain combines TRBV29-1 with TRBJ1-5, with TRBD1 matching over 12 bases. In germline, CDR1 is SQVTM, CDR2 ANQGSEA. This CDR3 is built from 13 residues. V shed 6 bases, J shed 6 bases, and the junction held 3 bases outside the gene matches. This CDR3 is CSVGTGGGQPQHF. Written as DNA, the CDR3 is TGCAGCGTGGGGACAGGGGGCGGTCAGCCCCAGCATTTT.

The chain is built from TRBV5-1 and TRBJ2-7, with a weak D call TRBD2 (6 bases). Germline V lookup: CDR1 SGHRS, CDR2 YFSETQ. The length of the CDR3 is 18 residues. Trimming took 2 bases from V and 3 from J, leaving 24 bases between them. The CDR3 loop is CASSLRGSGRSLYYEQYF. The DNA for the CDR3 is TGCGCCAGCAGCTTACGAGGGAGCGGGCGAAGCCTCTACTACGAGCAGTACTTC. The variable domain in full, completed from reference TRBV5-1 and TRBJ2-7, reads KAGVTQTPRYLIKTRGQQVTLSCSPISGHRSVSWYQQTPGQGLQFLFEYFSETQRNKGNFPGRFSGRQFSNSRSEMNVSTLELGDSALYLCASSLRGSGRSLYYEQYFGPGTRLTVT.

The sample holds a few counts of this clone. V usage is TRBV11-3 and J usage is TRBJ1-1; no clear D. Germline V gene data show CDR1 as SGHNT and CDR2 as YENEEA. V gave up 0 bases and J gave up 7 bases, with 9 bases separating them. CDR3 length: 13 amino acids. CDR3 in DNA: TGTGCCAGCAGCTTAGAGGTTGCGGGTGAAGCTTTCTTT. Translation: CASSLEVAGEAFF.

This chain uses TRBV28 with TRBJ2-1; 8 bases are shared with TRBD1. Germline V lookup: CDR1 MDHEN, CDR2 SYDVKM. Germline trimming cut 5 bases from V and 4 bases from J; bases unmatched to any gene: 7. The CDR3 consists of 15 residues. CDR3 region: CASSQDREAYNEQFF. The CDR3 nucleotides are TGTGCCAGCAGTCAGGACAGGGAAGCGTACAATGAGCAGTTCTTC. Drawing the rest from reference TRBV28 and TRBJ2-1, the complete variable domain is DVKVTQSSRYLVKRTGEKVFLECVQDMDHENMFWYRQDPGLGLRLIYFSYDVKMKEKGDIPEGYSVSREKKERFSLILESASTNQTSMYLCASSQDREAYNEQFFGPGTRLTVL.

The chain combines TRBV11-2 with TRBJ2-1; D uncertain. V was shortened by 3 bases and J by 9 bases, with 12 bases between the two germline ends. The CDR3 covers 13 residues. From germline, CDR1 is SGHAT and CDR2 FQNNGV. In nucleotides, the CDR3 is TGTGCCAGCAGCTTTCAGGTCCTGATTGAGCAGTTCTTC. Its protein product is CASSFQVLIEQFF.

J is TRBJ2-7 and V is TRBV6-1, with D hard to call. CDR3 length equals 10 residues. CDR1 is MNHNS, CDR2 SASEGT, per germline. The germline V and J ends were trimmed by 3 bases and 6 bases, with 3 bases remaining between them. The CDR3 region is CASSDREQYF. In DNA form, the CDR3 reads TGTGCCAGCAGTGATCGCGAGCAGTACTTC.

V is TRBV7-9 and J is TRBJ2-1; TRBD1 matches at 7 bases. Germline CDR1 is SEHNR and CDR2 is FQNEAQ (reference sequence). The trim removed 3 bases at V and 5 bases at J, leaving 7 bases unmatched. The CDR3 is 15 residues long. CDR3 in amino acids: CASSFSWDRNNEQFF. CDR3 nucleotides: TGTGCCAGCAGCTTTTCCTGGGACAGAAACAATGAGCAGTTCTTC.

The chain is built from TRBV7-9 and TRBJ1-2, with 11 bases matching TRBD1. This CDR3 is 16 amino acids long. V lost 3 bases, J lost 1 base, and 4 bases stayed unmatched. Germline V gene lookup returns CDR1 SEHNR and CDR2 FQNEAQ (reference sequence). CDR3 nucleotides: TGTGCCAGCAGCTTCCCCGGGACAGGGGGTAACTATGGCTACACCTTC. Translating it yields CASSFPGTGGNYGYTF.

CDR3: CASSQDSSRPGATDTQYF. The CDR3 DNA reads as TGTGCCAGCAGCCAAGATTCGTCGCGGCCGGGAGCAACAGATACGCAGTATTTT. The chain uses TRBV4-2 and TRBJ2-3; tentative D call: TRBD2 (6 bases). The CDR3 runs to 18 residues. CDR1 and CDR2 (germline): LGHNA, YNFKEQ. With 0 bases removed from V and 3 bases from J, the gap between germline ends came to 19 bases.

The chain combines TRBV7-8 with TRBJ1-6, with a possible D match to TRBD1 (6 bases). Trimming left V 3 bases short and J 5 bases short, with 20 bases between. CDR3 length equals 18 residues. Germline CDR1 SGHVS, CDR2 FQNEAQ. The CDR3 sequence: CASSLARRGLGNNSPLHF. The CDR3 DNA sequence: TGTGCCAGCAGCTTGGCGAGAAGGGGGTTGGGCAATAATTCACCCCTCCACTTT. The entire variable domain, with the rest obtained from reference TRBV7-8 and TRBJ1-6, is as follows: GAGVSQSPRYKVAKRGQDVALRCDPISGHVSLFWYQQALGQGPEFLTYFQNEAQLDKSGLPSDRFFAERPEGSVSTLKIQRTQQEDSAVYLCASSLARRGLGNNSPLHFGNGTRLTVT.

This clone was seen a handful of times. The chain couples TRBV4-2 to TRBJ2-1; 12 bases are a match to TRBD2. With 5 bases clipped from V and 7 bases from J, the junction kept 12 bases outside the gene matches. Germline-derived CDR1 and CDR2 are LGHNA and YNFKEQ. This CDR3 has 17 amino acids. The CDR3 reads CASSIPGTSGRLNEQFF. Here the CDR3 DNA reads TGTGCCAGCAGCATCCCCGGGACTAGCGGGCGGTTAAATGAGCAGTTCTTC.

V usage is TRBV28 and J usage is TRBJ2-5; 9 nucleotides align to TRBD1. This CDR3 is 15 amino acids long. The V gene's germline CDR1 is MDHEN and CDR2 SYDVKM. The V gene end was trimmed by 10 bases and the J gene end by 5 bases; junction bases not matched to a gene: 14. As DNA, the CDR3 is TGTGCCACTGGAGGGACAGGGCCCGGAAGGGAGACCCAGTACTTC. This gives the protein CATGGTGPGRETQYF. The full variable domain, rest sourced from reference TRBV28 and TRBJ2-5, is DVKVTQSSRYLVKRTGEKVFLECVQDMDHENMFWYRQDPGLGLRLIYFSYDVKMKEKGDIPEGYSVSREKKERFSLILESASTNQTSMYLCATGGTGPGRETQYFGPGTRLLVL.

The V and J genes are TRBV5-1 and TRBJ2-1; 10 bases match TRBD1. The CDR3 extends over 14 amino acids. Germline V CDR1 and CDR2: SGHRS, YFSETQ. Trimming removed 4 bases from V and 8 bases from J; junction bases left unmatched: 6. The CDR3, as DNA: TGCGCCAGCAGCCTAGGGACAGGGGCGGATGAGCAGTTCTTC. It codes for CASSLGTGADEQFF.

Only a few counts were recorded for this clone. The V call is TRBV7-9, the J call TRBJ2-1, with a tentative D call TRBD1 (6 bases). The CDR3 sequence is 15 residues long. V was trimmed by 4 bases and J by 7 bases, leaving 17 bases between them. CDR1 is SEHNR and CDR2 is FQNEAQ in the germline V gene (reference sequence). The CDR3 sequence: CASSYGQTPANEQFF. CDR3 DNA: TGTGCCAGCAGCTACGGACAGACCCCTGCGAATGAGCAGTTCTTC.

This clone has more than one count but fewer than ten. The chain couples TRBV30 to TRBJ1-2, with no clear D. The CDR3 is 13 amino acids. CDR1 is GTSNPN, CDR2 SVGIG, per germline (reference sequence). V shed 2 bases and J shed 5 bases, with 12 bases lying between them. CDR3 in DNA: TGTGCCTGGAGTACCCAGATATGGTATGGCTACACCTTC. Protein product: CAWSTQIWYGYTF.

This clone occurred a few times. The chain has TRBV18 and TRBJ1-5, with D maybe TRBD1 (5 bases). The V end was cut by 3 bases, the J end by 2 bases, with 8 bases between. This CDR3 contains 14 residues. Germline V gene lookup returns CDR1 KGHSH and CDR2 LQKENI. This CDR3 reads CASSPSRGNQPQHF. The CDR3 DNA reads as TGTGCCAGCTCACCCAGCAGGGGCAATCAGCCCCAGCATTTT. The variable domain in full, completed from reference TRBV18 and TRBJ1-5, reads NAGVMQNPRHLVRRRGQEARLRCSPMKGHSHVYWYRQLPEEGLKFMVYLQKENIIDESGMPKERFSAEFPKEGPSILRIQQVVRGDSAAYFCASSPSRGNQPQHFGDGTRLSIL.

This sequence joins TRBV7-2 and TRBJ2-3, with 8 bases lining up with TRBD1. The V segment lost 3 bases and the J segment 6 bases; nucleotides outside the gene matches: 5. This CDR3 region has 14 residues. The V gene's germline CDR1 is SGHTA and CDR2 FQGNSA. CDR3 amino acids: CASSFRQGSDTQYF. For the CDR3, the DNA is TGTGCCAGCAGCTTTAGACAGGGGTCGGATACGCAGTATTTT.